This T cell receptor beta chain was captured in a study of shared clonotypes between healthy human individuals. Study-level points and caveats: The authors expected sequencing depth to affect clonotype sharing among donors.

In replicate PCRs of unsorted PBMC, around 300 ng DNA, about 30,000 T cell genomes, was used. Ten immunoSEQ deep assay plates served to sequence unsorted PBMC DNA. Sequencing was performed with immunoSEQ multiplex PCR; in TCRdb, only in-frame clones are kept and a portion is missing. The sample has about 480,000 clones, nearly 80% seen once; the top ten hold about 12%. V gave up 4 bases and J gave up 2 bases; unmatched junction bases: 8. The CDR3 loop spans 16 amino acids. Germline CDR1 and CDR2: SGDLS and YYNGEE. All participating donors were Caucasian adults from Nashville, Tennessee. Turning to this clone: Its antigen is unidentified.

This TCR came from a middle-aged woman in good health. Some clones in this sample may be carry-over from other donors' samples. Specimen: PBMCs. The V and J genes are TRBV9 and TRBJ2-1, with 8 bases fitting TRBD2. The CDR3 DNA follows: TGTGCCAGCAGCTCACGAGCGGGAGAGACCTACAATGAGCAGTTCTTC. Its protein product is CASSSRAGETYNEQFF.